The next 25 T cell receptor beta chains were all read from a single sample in a study of blood T cell repertoires in COVID-19. Measured with immunoSEQ multiplex PCR; TCRdb has only the in-frame clones, and not every one. The table has roughly 260,000 clones, around 90% seen once. Sample: peripheral blood. These receptors all come from a man between 60 and 75 years old who had recovered from COVID-19.

The chain couples TRBV6-5 to TRBJ2-7, with 7 nucleotides matching TRBD1. The germline V gene has CDR1 MNHEY and CDR2 SVGAGI. V was pared by 0 bases and J by 2 bases, with 1 base of the junction left unmatched. This CDR3 comprises 14 residues. The CDR3 protein is CASSYSGQTYEQYF. The CDR3 nucleotides are TGTGCCAGCAGTTACTCGGGACAGACCTACGAGCAGTACTTC.

The CDR3 sequence is CASSAGTGELFF. For the CDR3, the DNA is TGTGCCAGCAGCGCCGGGACCGGGGAGCTGTTTTTT. The chain is built from TRBV7-3 and TRBJ2-2; no clear D gene. Per the germline V gene, CDR1 is SGHTA and CDR2 is FQGTGA. Trimming took off 5 bases at V and 5 bases at J, with 6 bases between the two ends. The CDR3 runs 12 residues.

The chain combines TRBV9 with TRBJ1-2; TRBD1 might be the D (6 bases). The V and J ends lost 6 bases and 0 bases respectively, with 15 bases between them. CDR3 length equals 15 residues. Per the germline V gene, CDR1 is SGDLS and CDR2 is YYNGEE. CDR3 amino acids: CASTQGSGANYGYTF. CDR3 bases: TGTGCCAGCACCCAGGGGTCTGGAGCTAACTATGGCTACACCTTC.

The rearrangement joins TRBV5-1 to TRBJ1-4; 7 bases agree with TRBD1. The germline gives CDR1 SGHRS, CDR2 YFSETQ. The J segment lost 4 bases and the V segment lost 5 bases, leaving 5 bases of the junction unmatched. CDR3 length equals 14 residues. CDR3: CASRPGQSNEKLFF. The CDR3, as DNA: TGCGCCAGCAGGCCGGGACAGAGTAATGAAAAACTGTTTTTT.

The chain recombines TRBV5-1 with TRBJ1-4; D remains ambiguous. The ends were cut back, 4 bases at V and 2 bases at J, with 15 bases in the middle. The CDR3 totals 16 residues. Germline-derived CDR1 and CDR2 are SGHRS and YFSETQ. The CDR3 region has the DNA TGCGCCAGCAGCCCCTCCACCGGCAGGACTAATGAAAAACTGTTTTTT. Its protein product is CASSPSTGRTNEKLFF.

V is TRBV24-1 and J is TRBJ1-5; D gene unclear. The V end lost 1 base, the J end lost 4 bases, and 13 bases lay between the germline ends. The germline gives CDR1 KGHDR, CDR2 SFDVKD. This CDR3 spans 16 amino acids. The CDR3 region is CATSDLGRLWNQPQHF. DNA for the CDR3: TGTGCCACCAGTGATTTAGGGAGGTTATGGAATCAGCCCCAGCATTTT.

This clone was observed a few times. The chain links TRBV10-1 to TRBJ2-5, with D perhaps matching TRBD1 (6 bases). Germline V gene sequence: CDR1 WNHNN, CDR2 SYGVQD (reference sequence). Trimming removed 2 bases at V and 7 bases at J, with 8 bases between. CDR3 length: 12 residues. CDR3 sequence (DNA): TGCGCCAGCAGTGAGGGGGGCAGGACCCAGTACTTC. Encoded protein: CASSEGGRTQYF.

The chain links TRBV18 to TRBJ1-4; no reliable D call. This CDR3 contains 13 residues. In germline, CDR1 is KGHSH, CDR2 LQKENI. Trimming pared 4 bases from V and 0 bases from J, leaving 3 bases between. CDR3 protein: CASSLATNEKLFF. The CDR3 coding sequence is TGTGCCAGCTCACTCGCAACTAATGAAAAACTGTTTTTT.

In nucleotides, the CDR3 is TGTGCCAGCAGGAGGGCGGGGAGCACAGATACGCAGTATTTT. Its translation: CASRRAGSTDTQYF. The chain employs TRBV7-2 and TRBJ2-3; tentative D call: TRBD2 (6 bases). Germline V lookup: CDR1 SGHTA, CDR2 FQGNSA. The CDR3 extends over 14 amino acids. The V end was cut by 6 bases, the J end by 0 bases, with 10 bases between.

This clone was detected a few times. The sample holds other DNA sequences that translate to the same CDR3. This rearrangement joins TRBV4-1 to TRBJ1-2; D unresolved. The germline CDR1 and CDR2 sequences are MGHRA and YSYEKL. The CDR3 covers 13 residues. V shed 0 bases and J shed 6 bases, with 8 bases lying between them. CDR3 residues: CASSQESEDGYTF. The DNA for the CDR3 is TGCGCCAGCAGCCAAGAGAGTGAGGATGGCTACACCTTC.

The gene calls are TRBV4-2 and TRBJ2-5; tentative D call: TRBD1 (6 bases). Trimming took off 3 bases at V and 5 bases at J, with 7 bases between the two ends. CDR3 length: 12 residues. CDR1 LGHNA and CDR2 YNFKEQ come from the germline V gene. DNA of the CDR3: TGTGCCAGCAGCCAGAGGGGGGAGACCCAGTACTTC. It encodes CASSQRGETQYF.

J is TRBJ1-4 and V is TRBV15; 8 bases align to TRBD1. V lost 0 bases and J lost 8; bases outside the gene matches: 8. CDR1 and CDR2 (germline): LNHNV, YYDKDF (reference sequence). This CDR3 has 16 residues. Written as DNA, the CDR3 is TGTGCCACCAGCAGAGATGCCGACAGGGGAAGAGAAAAACTGTTTTTT. Translating gives CATSRDADRGREKLFF. Using reference TRBV15 and TRBJ1-4 for the parts outside the CDR3, the full variable domain is DAMVIQNPRYQVTQFGKPVTLSCSQTLNHNVMYWYQQKSSQAPKLLFHYYDKDFNNEADTPDNFQSRRPNTSFCFLDIRSPGLGDTAMYLCATSRDADRGREKLFFGSGTQLSVL.

The chain employs TRBV15 and TRBJ1-5; unclear D gene. Trimming removed 0 bases at V and 0 bases at J, with 12 bases between. The CDR3 spans 17 residues. Germline CDR1 is LNHNV and CDR2 is YYDKDF (reference sequence). The CDR3 is CATSRDNGVNSNQPQHF. As DNA, the CDR3 is TGTGCCACCAGCAGAGATAACGGGGTTAATAGCAATCAGCCCCAGCATTTT.

This clone was observed a handful of times. V and J are TRBV7-2 and TRBJ2-1, with TRBD2 matching 11 bases. This CDR3 is built from 16 residues. Per germline, CDR1 SGHTA and CDR2 FQGNSA. V gave up 5 bases and J gave up 9 bases; unmatched junction bases: 12. DNA for the CDR3: TGTGCCAGCAGCCCCCAAGATAGCGGGGGGGCCGGTGAGCAGTTCTTC. It codes for CASSPQDSGGAGEQFF.

A few counts support this clone. The chain employs TRBV3-1 (or the pseudogene TRBV3-2) and TRBJ1-6; no reliable D call. The CDR3 is 16 residues long. The germline gives CDR1 LGHDT, CDR2 YNNKEL (reference sequence). The V end was cut by 4 bases, the J end by 1 base, with 11 bases between. CDR3 in DNA: TGTGCCAGCAGCCGATTAACTACTTCCTATAATTCACCCCTCCACTTT. This translates into CASSRLTTSYNSPLHF.

The gene calls are TRBV18 and TRBJ2-7; 8 bases match TRBD2. The CDR3 is made up of 12 amino acids. The ends lost 3 bases at V and 6 bases at J; junction bases unmatched: 1. Germline loops: CDR1 KGHSH, CDR2 LQKENI. This CDR3 reads CASSPAGGEQYF. As DNA, the CDR3 is TGTGCCAGCTCACCGGCGGGGGGCGAGCAGTACTTC.

The genes are TRBV2 and TRBJ1-5; TRBD1 matches at 9 bases. The CDR3 has 15 residues. V was pared by 7 bases and J by 5 bases, with 9 bases of the junction left unmatched. Germline CDR1 reads SNHLY; CDR2 reads FYNNEI. The CDR3 DNA sequence: TGTGCCAGCACTCTCCGACAGGGGGTAGATCAGCCCCAGCATTTT. It specifies CASTLRQGVDQPQHF.

The chain is built from TRBV11-3 and TRBJ2-3; D is unresolved. Germline lookup yields CDR1 SGHNT and CDR2 YENEEA. Trimming took off 2 bases at V and 1 base at J, with 7 bases between the two ends. This CDR3 spans 14 amino acids. The CDR3 here is CASSLRRGTDTQYF. Written as DNA, the CDR3 is TGTGCCAGCAGCTTACGACGGGGCACAGATACGCAGTATTTT. Filled out from reference TRBV11-3 and TRBJ2-3, the complete variable domain reads EAGVVQSPRYKIIEKKQPVAFWCNPISGHNTLYWYLQNLGQGPELLIRYENEEAVDDSQLPKDRFSAERLKGVDSTLKIQPAELGDSAVYLCASSLRRGTDTQYFGPGTRLTVL.

The gene calls are TRBV7-2 and TRBJ1-3, with 8 bases lining up with TRBD1. The CDR3 spans 17 residues. Germline trimming cut 5 bases from V and 0 bases from J; bases unmatched to any gene: 9. From germline, CDR1 is SGHTA and CDR2 FQGNSA. CDR3 in DNA: TGTGCCAGCAGCCCTAGGGACAGGTTGGGCTCTGGAAACACCATATATTTT. Translating gives CASSPRDRLGSGNTIYF.

The CDR3 nucleotides are TGTGCCAGCAGTTACTCGCTAGCAACAGATACGCAGTATTTT. It codes for CASSYSLATDTQYF. The chain employs TRBV6-2 or TRBV6-3 and TRBJ2-3; D perhaps matches TRBD2 (5 bases). The CDR3 covers 14 residues. Germline V gives CDR1 MNHEY, CDR2 SVGEGT. V lost 0 bases and J lost 3, with 7 bases in between.

This clone was found once. V and J are TRBV14 and TRBJ1-1; 8 nucleotides align to TRBD1. The trim removed 3 bases at V and 4 bases at J, leaving 4 bases unmatched. CDR1 SGHDN and CDR2 FVKESK come from the germline V gene. CDR3 size: 14 residues. DNA of the CDR3: TGTGCCAGCAGCCATCTGACAGGGGTCACTGAAGCTTTCTTT. Its translation: CASSHLTGVTEAFF.

V usage is TRBV6-5 and J usage is TRBJ1-2; D gene unclear. V was trimmed by 9 bases and J by 2 bases, leaving 13 bases between them. This CDR3 has 13 amino acids. Germline V gene sequence: CDR1 MNHEY, CDR2 SVGAGI. The CDR3 is CASGPVENYGYTF. The CDR3 DNA follows: TGTGCCAGTGGGCCTGTTGAAAACTATGGCTACACCTTC.

V and J are TRBV29-1 and TRBJ2-7; 7 positions agree with TRBD1. Germline CDR1 reads SQVTM; CDR2 reads ANQGSEA. The length of the CDR3 is 15 residues. V was pared by 7 bases and J by 2 bases, with 14 bases of the junction left unmatched. For the CDR3, the DNA is TGCAGCGCAAAAGGGACAGCCTCAGGGGCCTACGAGCAGTACTTC. Its translation is CSAKGTASGAYEQYF.

In its sample, this clone was seen once. This rearrangement joins TRBV13 to TRBJ2-1, with 10 positions matching TRBD2. Losses at the gene ends were 5 bases for V and 2 bases for J; bases not matched to a gene: 6. The CDR3 runs 16 residues. The germline CDR1 and CDR2 sequences are PRHDT and FYEKMQ (reference sequence). The CDR3 coding sequence is TGTGCCAGCAGCCTCACTAGCGGGGTCACCTACAATGAGCAGTTCTTC. Its protein product is CASSLTSGVTYNEQFF.

This sequence joins TRBV2 and TRBJ2-5; maybe TRBD1 (5 bases). This CDR3 spans 15 amino acids. Trimming took off 0 bases at V and 1 base at J, with 9 bases between the two ends. Germline values: CDR1 SNHLY, CDR2 FYNNEI. Here the CDR3 reads CASSEAGGAQETQYF. The CDR3 coding sequence is TGTGCCAGCAGTGAAGCGGGTGGGGCCCAAGAGACCCAGTACTTC.